The 5 T cell receptor beta chains in this list originate from one sample, sequenced in a study of memory CD4+ T cells and cytomegalovirus serostatus. Single viable CD3+CD4+CD8-CD45RO+ cells were sorted as the memory CD4+ T cells. Profiling relied on immunoSEQ multiplex PCR, and the TCRdb table lists in-frame clones only, not all of them. The table records 45,000 to 65,000 clones, around 83% of them present only once. The sample consisted of memory CD4+ T cells from blood. These receptors were collected from an adult in good health and CMV-seropositive.

The rearrangement links TRBV6-1 to TRBJ1-5; D possibly corresponds to TRBD1 (5 bases). The germline V and J ends were trimmed by 3 bases and 1 base, with 10 bases remaining between them. The CDR3 is 15 residues long. Germline CDR1 and CDR2: MNHNS and SASEGT. CDR3 sequence reads: CASSEGDSSNQPQHF. DNA for the CDR3: TGTGCCAGCAGTGAGGGCGACAGCAGCAATCAGCCCCAGCATTTT.

CDR3 in amino acids: CASSQGTGGGDIQYF. Written as DNA, the CDR3 is TGTGCCAGCAGCCAAGGGACCGGGGGGGGAGACATTCAGTACTTC. The rearrangement uses TRBV11-3 and TRBJ2-4; 8 positions agree with TRBD2. J was trimmed by 8 bases and V by 5 bases; bases with no gene match: 11. Germline V gives CDR1 SGHNT, CDR2 YENEEA. The CDR3 extends over 15 amino acids. Filled out from reference TRBV11-3 and TRBJ2-4, the complete variable domain reads EAGVVQSPRYKIIEKKQPVAFWCNPISGHNTLYWYLQNLGQGPELLIRYENEEAVDDSQLPKDRFSAERLKGVDSTLKIQPAELGDSAVYLCASSQGTGGGDIQYFGAGTRLSVL.

This clone has a single count. This chain links TRBV9 with TRBJ1-1, with a possible D match to TRBD1 (5 bases). Germline V lookup: CDR1 SGDLS, CDR2 YYNGEE. The CDR3 runs to 14 residues. Trimming took off 0 bases at V and 3 bases at J, with 9 bases between the two ends. CDR3 bases: TGTGCCAGCAGCGTAGCTTGGGGGGACACTGAAGCTTTCTTT. It encodes CASSVAWGDTEAFF.

This chain joins TRBV2 and TRBJ2-1, with D possibly matching TRBD2 (5 bases). The germline V gene encodes CDR1 SNHLY and CDR2 FYNNEI. The CDR3 sequence is 12 residues long. The ends were cut back, 4 bases at V and 8 bases at J, with 9 bases in the middle. The chain's CDR3 is CASSGPSYEQFF. The CDR3 nucleotides read TGTGCCAGCAGTGGCCCTAGCTATGAGCAGTTCTTC.

J is TRBJ1-4 and V is TRBV9; possibly TRBD1 for D (6 bases). This CDR3 comprises 14 residues. The V end lost 4 bases, the J end lost 6 bases, and 13 bases lay between the germline ends. Germline V gene data show CDR1 as SGDLS and CDR2 as YYNGEE. CDR3 DNA: TGTGCCAGCAGCTTGAGGGGGAATGATGAAAAACTGTTTTTT. It codes for CASSLRGNDEKLFF. Combining the CDR3 with reference TRBV9 and TRBJ1-4 gives the whole variable domain DSGVTQTPKHLITATGQRVTLRCSPRSGDLSVYWYQQSLDQGLQFLIQYYNGEERAKGNILERFSAQQFPDLHSELNLSSLELGDSALYFCASSLRGNDEKLFFGSGTQLSVL.